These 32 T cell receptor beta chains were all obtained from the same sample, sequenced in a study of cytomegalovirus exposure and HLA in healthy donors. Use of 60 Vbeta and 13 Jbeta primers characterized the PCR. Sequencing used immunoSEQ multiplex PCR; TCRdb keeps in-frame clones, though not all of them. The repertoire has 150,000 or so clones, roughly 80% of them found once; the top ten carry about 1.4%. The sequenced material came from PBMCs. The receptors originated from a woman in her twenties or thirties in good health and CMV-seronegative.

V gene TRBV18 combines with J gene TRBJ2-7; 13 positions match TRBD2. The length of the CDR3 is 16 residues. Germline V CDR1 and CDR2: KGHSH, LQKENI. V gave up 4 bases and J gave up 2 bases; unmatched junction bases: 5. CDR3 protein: CASSQKGTSGTYEQYF. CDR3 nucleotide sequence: TGTGCCAGCTCACAAAAGGGGACTAGCGGGACCTACGAGCAGTACTTC.

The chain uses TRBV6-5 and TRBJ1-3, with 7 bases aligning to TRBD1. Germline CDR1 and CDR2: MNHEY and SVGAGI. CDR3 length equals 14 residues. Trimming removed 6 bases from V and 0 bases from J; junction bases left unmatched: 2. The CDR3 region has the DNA TGTGCCAGCAGGGACAGGAGCTCTGGAAACACCATATATTTT. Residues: CASRDRSSGNTIYF.

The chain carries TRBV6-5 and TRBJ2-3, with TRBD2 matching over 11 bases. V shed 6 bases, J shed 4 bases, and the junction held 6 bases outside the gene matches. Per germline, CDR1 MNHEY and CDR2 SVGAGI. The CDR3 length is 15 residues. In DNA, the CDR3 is TGTGCCAGCAGCCTTAGCGGGGGGGCCTCAGATACGCAGTATTTT. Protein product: CASSLSGGASDTQYF.

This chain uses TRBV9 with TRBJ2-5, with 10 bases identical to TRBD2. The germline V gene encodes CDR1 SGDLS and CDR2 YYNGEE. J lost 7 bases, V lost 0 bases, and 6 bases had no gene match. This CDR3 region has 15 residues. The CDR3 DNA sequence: TGTGCCAGCAGCGTAGGGACTAGCGGCGCAGGGACCCAGTACTTC. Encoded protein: CASSVGTSGAGTQYF.

CDR3 nucleotide sequence: TGCAGCGTTGGTGGAGGATTAGGGGGCGCAGATACGCAGTATTTT. As protein: CSVGGGLGGADTQYF. The V gene is TRBV29-1, the J gene TRBJ2-3, with TRBD1 matching 7 bases. V lost 4 bases, J lost 4 bases, and 11 bases stayed unmatched. Germline CDR1 is SQVTM and CDR2 is ANQGSEA. CDR3 size: 15 residues.

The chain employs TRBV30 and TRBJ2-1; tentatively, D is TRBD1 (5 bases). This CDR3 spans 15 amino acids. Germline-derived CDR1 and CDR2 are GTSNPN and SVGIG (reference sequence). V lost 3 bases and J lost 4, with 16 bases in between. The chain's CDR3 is CAWRQGMVTYNEQFF. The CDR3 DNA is TGTGCCTGGAGGCAGGGAATGGTTACGTACAATGAGCAGTTCTTC.

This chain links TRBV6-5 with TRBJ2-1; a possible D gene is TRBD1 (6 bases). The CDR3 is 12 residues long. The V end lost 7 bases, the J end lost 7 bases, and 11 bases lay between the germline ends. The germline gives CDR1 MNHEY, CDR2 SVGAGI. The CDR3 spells CASILQGNEQFF. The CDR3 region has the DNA TGTGCCAGCATCCTCCAGGGGAATGAGCAGTTCTTC.

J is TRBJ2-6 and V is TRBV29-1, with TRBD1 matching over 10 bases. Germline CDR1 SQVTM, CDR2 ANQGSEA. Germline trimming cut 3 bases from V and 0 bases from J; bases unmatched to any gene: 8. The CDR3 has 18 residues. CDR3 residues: CSVEAGTGVRSGANVLTF. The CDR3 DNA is TGCAGCGTTGAGGCCGGGACAGGGGTTCGCTCTGGGGCCAACGTCCTGACTTTC.

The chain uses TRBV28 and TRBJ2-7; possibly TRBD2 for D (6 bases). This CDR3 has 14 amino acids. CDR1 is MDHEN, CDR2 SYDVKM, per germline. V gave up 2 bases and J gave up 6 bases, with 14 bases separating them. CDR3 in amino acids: CASSLRGSRGEQYF. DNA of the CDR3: TGTGCCAGCAGTTTACGAGGGTCGCGGGGCGAGCAGTACTTC.

CDR3 protein: CASSSTSGNEQFF. In DNA form, the CDR3 reads TGCGCCAGCAGTTCGACTAGCGGAAATGAGCAGTTCTTC. V usage is TRBV5-1 and J usage is TRBJ2-1, with 9 bases that match TRBD2. Trimming took 5 bases from V and 7 from J; bases not matched to a gene: 4. This CDR3 has 13 amino acids. The germline V gene has CDR1 SGHRS and CDR2 YFSETQ.

The CDR3 loop reads CASSVTAHPNTEAFF. The CDR3 DNA is TGTGCCAGCAGCGTGACAGCCCATCCGAACACTGAAGCTTTCTTT. The rearrangement joins TRBV9 to TRBJ1-1; a possible D gene is TRBD1 (5 bases). Per the germline V gene, CDR1 is SGDLS and CDR2 is YYNGEE. The CDR3 spans 15 residues. Trimming cost V 2 bases and J 1 base, with 12 bases left between them.

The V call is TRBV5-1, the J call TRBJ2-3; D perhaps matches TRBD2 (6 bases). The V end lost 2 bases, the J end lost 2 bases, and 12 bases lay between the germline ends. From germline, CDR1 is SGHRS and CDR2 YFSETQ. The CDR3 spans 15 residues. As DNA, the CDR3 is TGCGCCAGCAGCTTCGGGACTCCAAACACAGATACGCAGTATTTT. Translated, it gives CASSFGTPNTDTQYF.

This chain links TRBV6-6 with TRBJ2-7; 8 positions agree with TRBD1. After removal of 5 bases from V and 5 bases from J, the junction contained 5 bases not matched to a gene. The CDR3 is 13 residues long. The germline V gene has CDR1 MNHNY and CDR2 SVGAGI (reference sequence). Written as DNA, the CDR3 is TGTGCCAGCAGTCTGGACAGGGCCCACGAGCAGTACTTC. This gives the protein CASSLDRAHEQYF.

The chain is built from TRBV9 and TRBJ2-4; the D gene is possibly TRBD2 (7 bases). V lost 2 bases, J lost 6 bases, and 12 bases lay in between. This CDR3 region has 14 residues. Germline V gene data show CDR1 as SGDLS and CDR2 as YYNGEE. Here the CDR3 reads CASSVGGAGNIQYF. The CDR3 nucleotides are TGTGCCAGCAGCGTTGGGGGGGCCGGAAACATTCAGTACTTC.

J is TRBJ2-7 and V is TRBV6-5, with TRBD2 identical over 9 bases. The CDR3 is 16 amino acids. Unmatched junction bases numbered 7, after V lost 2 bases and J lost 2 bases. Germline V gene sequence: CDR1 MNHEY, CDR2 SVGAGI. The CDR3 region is CASSYSIAGDPYEQYF. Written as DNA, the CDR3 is TGTGCCAGCAGTTACAGTATAGCGGGGGACCCCTACGAGCAGTACTTC.

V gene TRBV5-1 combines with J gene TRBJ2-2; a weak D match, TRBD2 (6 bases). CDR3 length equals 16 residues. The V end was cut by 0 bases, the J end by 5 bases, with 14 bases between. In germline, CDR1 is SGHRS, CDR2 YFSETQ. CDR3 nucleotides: TGCGCCAGCAGCTTGGCCCTGGCTAGCGATACCGGGGAGCTGTTTTTT. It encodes CASSLALASDTGELFF.

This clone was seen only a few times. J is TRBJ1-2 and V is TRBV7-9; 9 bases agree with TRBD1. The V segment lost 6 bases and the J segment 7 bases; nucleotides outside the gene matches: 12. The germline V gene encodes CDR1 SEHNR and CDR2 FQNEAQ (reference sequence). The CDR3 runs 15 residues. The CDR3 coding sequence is TGTGCCAGCAGTTTTATCTTGGGACAGGGATTTGGCTACACCTTC. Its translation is CASSFILGQGFGYTF.

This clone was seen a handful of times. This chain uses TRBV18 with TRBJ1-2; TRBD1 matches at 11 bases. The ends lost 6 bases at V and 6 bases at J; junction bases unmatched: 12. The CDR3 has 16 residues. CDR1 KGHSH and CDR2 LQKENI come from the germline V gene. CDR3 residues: CASSDWGTGGTNGYTF. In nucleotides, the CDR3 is TGTGCCAGCTCGGATTGGGGGACAGGGGGGACGAATGGCTACACCTTC. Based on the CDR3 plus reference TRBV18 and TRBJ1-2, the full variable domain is NAGVMQNPRHLVRRRGQEARLRCSPMKGHSHVYWYRQLPEEGLKFMVYLQKENIIDESGMPKERFSAEFPKEGPSILRIQQVVRGDSAAYFCASSDWGTGGTNGYTFGSGTRLTVV.

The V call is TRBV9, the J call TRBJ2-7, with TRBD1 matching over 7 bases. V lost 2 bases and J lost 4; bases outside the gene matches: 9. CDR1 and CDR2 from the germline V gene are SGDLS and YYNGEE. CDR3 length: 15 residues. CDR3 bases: TGTGCCAGCAGCGTGTCACAGGGGCGGCATTACGAGCAGTACTTC. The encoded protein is CASSVSQGRHYEQYF. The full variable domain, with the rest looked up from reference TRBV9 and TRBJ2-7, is DSGVTQTPKHLITATGQRVTLRCSPRSGDLSVYWYQQSLDQGLQFLIQYYNGEERAKGNILERFSAQQFPDLHSELNLSSLELGDSALYFCASSVSQGRHYEQYFGPGTRLTVT.

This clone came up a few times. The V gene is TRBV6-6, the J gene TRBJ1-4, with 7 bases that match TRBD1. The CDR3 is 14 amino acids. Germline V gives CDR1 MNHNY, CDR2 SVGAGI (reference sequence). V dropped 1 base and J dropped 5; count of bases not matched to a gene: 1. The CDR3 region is CASSYLGQNEKLFF. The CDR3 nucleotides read TGTGCCAGCAGTTACTTGGGACAGAATGAAAAACTGTTTTTT.

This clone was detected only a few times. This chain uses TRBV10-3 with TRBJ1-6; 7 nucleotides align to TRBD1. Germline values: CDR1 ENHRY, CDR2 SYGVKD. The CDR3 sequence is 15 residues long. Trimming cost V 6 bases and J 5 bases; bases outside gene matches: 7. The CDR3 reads CAIRERDSDNSPLHF. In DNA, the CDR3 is TGTGCCATCAGGGAACGGGACAGCGATAATTCACCCCTCCACTTT.

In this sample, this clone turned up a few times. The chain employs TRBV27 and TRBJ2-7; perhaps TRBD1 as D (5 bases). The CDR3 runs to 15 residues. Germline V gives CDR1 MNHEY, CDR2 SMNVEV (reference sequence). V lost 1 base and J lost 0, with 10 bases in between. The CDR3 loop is CASSLWGLNSYEQYF. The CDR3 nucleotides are TGTGCCAGCAGTTTATGGGGCCTTAACTCCTACGAGCAGTACTTC.

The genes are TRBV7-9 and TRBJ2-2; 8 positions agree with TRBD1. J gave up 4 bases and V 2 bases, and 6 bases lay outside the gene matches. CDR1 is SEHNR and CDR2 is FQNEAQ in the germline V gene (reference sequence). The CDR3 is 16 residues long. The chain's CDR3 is CASSLPPGQVTGELFF. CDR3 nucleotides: TGTGCCAGCAGCTTACCGCCGGGACAGGTCACCGGGGAGCTGTTTTTT.

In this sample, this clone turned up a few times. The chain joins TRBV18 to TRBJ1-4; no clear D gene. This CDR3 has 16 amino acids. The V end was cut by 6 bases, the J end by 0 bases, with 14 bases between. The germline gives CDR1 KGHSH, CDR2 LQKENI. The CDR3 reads CASSPFTAATNEKLFF. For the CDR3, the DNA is TGTGCCAGCTCTCCTTTTACAGCGGCAACTAATGAAAAACTGTTTTTT. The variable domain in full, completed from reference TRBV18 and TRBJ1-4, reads NAGVMQNPRHLVRRRGQEARLRCSPMKGHSHVYWYRQLPEEGLKFMVYLQKENIIDESGMPKERFSAEFPKEGPSILRIQQVVRGDSAAYFCASSPFTAATNEKLFFGSGTQLSVL.

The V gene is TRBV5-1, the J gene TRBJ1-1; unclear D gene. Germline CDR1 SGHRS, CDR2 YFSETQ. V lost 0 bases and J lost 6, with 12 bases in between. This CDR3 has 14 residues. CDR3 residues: CASSLAGMTPEAFF. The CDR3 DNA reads TGCGCCAGCAGCTTGGCTGGCATGACTCCTGAAGCTTTCTTT.

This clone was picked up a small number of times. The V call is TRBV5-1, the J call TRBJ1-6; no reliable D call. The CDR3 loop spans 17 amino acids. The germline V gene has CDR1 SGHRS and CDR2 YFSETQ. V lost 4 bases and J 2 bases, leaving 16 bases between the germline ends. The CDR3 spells CASSPRPRGPYNSPLHF. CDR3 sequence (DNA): TGCGCCAGCAGCCCCCGGCCCCGAGGGCCCTATAATTCACCCCTCCACTTT.

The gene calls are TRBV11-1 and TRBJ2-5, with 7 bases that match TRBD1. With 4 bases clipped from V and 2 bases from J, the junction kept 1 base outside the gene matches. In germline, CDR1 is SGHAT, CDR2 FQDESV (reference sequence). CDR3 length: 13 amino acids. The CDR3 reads CASSWDRQETQYF. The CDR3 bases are TGTGCCAGCAGCTGGGACAGACAAGAGACCCAGTACTTC.

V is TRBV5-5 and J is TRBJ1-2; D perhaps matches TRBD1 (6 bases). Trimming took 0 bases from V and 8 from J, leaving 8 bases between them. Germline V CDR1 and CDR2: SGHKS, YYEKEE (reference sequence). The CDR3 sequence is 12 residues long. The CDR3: CASSLGQGGYTF. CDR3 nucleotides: TGTGCCAGCAGCTTGGGGCAGGGGGGCTACACCTTC.

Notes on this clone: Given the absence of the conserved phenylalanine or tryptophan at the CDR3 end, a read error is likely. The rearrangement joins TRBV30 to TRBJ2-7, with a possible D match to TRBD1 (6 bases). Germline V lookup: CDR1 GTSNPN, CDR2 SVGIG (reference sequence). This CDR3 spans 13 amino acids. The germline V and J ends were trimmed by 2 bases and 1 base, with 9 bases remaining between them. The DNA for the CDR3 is TGTGCCTGGAGTTGGGGGCCATCCTACGAGCAGTACCTC. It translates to CAWSWGPSYEQYL.

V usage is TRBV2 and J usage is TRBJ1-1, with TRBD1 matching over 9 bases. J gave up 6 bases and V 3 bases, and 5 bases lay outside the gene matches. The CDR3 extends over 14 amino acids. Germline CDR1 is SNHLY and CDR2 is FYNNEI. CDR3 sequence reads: CASSDRTGEAEAFF. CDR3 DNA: TGTGCCAGCAGTGATAGGACAGGGGAAGCTGAAGCTTTCTTT.

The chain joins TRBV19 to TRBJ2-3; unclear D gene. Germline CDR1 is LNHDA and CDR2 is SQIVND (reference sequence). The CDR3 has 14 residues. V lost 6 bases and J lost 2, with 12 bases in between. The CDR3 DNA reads TGTGCCAGTAGCCAGGTGGTAACCACAGATACGCAGTATTTT. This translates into CASSQVVTTDTQYF.

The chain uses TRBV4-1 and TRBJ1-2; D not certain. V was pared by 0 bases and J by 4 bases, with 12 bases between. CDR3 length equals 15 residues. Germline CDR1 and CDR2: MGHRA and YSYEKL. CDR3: CASSQDERASYGYTF. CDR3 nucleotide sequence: TGCGCCAGCAGCCAAGACGAGAGAGCGTCCTATGGCTACACCTTC.